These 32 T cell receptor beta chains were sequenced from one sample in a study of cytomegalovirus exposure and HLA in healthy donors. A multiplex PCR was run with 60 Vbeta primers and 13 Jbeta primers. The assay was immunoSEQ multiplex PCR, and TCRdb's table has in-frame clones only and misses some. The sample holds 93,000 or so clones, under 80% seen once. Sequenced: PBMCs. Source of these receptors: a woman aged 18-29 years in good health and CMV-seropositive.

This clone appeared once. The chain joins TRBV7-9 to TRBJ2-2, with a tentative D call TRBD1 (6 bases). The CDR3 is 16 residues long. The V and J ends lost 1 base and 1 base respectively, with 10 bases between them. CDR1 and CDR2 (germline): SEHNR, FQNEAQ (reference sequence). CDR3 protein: CASSLGSGQNTGELFF. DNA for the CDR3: TGTGCCAGCAGCTTAGGGTCGGGACAGAACACCGGGGAGCTGTTTTTT.

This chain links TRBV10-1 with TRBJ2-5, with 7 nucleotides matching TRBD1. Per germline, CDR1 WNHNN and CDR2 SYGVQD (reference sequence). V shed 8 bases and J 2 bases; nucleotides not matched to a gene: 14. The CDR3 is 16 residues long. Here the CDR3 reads CASLVTGEGFQETQYF. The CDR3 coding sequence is TGCGCCAGCTTGGTTACAGGGGAAGGCTTTCAAGAGACCCAGTACTTC.

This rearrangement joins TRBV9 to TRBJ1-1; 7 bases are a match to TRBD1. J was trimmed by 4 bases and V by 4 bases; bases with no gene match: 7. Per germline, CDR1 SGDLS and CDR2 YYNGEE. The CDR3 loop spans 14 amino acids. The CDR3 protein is CASSPRGTVTEAFF. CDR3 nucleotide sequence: TGTGCCAGCAGCCCCCGCGGGACAGTCACTGAAGCTTTCTTT.

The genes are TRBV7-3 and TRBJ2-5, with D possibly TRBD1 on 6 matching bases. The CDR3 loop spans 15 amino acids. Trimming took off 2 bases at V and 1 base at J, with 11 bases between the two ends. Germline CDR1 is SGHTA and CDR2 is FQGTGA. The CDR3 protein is CASSLLGTSQETQYF. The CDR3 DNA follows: TGTGCCAGCAGCTTACTAGGGACAAGCCAAGAGACCCAGTACTTC.

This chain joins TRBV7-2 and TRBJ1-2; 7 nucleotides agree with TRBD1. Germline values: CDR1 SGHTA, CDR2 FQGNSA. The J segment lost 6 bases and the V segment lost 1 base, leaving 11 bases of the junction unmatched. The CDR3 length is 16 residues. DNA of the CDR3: TGTGCCAGCAGCTTAGGCGTTGGGGGACAGACCGATGGCTACACCTTC. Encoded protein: CASSLGVGGQTDGYTF.

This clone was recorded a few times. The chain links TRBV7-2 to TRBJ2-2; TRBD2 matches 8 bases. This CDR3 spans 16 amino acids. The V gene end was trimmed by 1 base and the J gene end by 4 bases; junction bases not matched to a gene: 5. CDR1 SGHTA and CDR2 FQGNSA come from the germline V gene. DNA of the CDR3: TGTGCCAGCAGCTTAGTCGGCGGGACTAGCACCGGGGAGCTGTTTTTT. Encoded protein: CASSLVGGTSTGELFF.

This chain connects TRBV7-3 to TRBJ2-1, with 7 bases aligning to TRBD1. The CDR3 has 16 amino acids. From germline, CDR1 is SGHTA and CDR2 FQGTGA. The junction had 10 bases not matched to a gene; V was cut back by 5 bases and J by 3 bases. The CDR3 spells CASSHPGTEHYNEQFF. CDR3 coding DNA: TGTGCCAGCAGCCACCCCGGGACAGAGCACTACAATGAGCAGTTCTTC.

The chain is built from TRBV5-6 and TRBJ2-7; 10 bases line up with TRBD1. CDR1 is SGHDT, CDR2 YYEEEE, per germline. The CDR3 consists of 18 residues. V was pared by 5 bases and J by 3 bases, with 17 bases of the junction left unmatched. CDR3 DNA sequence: TGTGCCAGCAGACAAAGGACAGGGGGTCTTTTATTCCTCTACGAGCAGTACTTC. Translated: CASRQRTGGLLFLYEQYF.

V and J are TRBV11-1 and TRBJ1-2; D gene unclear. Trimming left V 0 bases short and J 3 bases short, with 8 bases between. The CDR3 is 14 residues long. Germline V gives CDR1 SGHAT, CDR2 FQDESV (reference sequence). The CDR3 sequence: CASSLAGLDYGYTF. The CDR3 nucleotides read TGTGCCAGCAGCTTAGCTGGCCTTGACTATGGCTACACCTTC. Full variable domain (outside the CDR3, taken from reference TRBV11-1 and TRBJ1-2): EAEVAQSPRYKITEKSQAVAFWCDPISGHATLYWYRQILGQGPELLVQFQDESVVDDSQLPKDRFSAERLKGVDSTLKIQPAELGDSAMYLCASSLAGLDYGYTFGSGTRLTVV.

DNA for the CDR3: TGTGCCAGCAGTTTATTAGGGGGGGTCGCACTAGGTGAGGGAAAACTGTTTTTT. Its protein is CASSLLGGVALGEGKLFF. The J gene is TRBJ1-4, the V gene TRBV27; weak D call: TRBD1 (6 bases). Trimming took 1 base from V and 10 from J, leaving 25 bases between them. Germline-derived CDR1 and CDR2 are MNHEY and SMNVEV (reference sequence). The CDR3 totals 18 residues.

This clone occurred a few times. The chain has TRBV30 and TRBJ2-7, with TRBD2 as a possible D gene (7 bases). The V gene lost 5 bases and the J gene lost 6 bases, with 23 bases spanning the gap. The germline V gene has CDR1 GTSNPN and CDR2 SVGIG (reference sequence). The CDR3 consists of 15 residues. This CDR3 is CAWFPGAGAHGEQYF. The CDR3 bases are TGTGCCTGGTTCCCCGGCGCGGGGGCCCATGGCGAGCAGTACTTC.

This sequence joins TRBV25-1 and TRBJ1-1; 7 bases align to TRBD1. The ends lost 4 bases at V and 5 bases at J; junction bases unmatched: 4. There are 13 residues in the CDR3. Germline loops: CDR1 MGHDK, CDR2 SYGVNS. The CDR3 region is CASSAPGGTEAFF. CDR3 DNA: TGTGCCAGCAGTGCCCCAGGGGGTACTGAAGCTTTCTTT.

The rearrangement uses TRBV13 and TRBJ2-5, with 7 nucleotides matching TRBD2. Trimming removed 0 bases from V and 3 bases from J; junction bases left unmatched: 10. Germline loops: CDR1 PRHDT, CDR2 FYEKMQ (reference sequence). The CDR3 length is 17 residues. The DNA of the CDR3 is TGTGCCAGCAGCTTAGGCGGGGGGATGCCGAACGAAGAGACCCAGTACTTC. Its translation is CASSLGGGMPNEETQYF.

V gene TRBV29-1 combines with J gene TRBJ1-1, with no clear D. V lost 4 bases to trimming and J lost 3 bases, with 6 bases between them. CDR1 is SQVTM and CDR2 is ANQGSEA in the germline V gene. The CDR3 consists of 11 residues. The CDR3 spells CSVVRDTEAFF. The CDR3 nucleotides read TGCAGCGTTGTCCGGGACACTGAAGCTTTCTTT.

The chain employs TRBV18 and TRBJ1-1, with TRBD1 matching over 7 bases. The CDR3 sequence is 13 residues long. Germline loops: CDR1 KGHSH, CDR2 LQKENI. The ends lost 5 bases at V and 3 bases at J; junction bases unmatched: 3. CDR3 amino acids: CASSRTGDTEAFF. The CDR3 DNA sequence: TGTGCCAGCTCAAGAACAGGGGACACTGAAGCTTTCTTT. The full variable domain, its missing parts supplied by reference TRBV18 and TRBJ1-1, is NAGVMQNPRHLVRRRGQEARLRCSPMKGHSHVYWYRQLPEEGLKFMVYLQKENIIDESGMPKERFSAEFPKEGPSILRIQQVVRGDSAAYFCASSRTGDTEAFFGQGTRLTVV.

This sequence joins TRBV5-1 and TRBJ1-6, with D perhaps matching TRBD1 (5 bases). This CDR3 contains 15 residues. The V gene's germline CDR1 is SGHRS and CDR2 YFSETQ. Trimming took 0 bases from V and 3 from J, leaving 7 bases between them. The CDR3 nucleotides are TGCGCCAGCAGCTTGGAGACAGTCTATAATTCACCCCTCCACTTT. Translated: CASSLETVYNSPLHF.

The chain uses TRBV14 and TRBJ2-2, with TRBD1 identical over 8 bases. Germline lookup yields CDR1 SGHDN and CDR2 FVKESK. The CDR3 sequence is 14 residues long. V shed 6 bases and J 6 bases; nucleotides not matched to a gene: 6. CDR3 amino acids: CASSLRGRPGELFF. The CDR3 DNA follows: TGTGCCAGCAGTCTCAGGGGGCGCCCCGGGGAGCTGTTTTTT.

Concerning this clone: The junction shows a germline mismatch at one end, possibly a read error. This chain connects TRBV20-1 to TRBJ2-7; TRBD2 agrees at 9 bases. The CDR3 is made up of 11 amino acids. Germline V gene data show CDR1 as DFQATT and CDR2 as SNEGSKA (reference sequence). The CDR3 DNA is TGCAGTGCCAGAGCGGGAGGTGAGCAGTACTTC. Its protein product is CSARAGGEQYF.

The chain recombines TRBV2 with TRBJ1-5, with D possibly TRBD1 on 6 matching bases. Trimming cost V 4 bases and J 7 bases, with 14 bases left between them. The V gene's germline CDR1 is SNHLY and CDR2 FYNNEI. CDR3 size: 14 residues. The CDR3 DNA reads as TGTGCCAGCAGTGCCACAGGACAGTTCCAGCCCCAGCATTTT. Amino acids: CASSATGQFQPQHF.

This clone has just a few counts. The CDR3 reads CASSRGLAGGLVAGELFF. CDR3 DNA sequence: TGTGCCAGCAGCCGGGGACTAGCGGGAGGCCTGGTTGCCGGGGAGCTGTTTTTT. J is TRBJ2-2 and V is TRBV7-2; TRBD2 aligns across 15 bases. The V and J ends lost 5 bases and 6 bases, in that order; junction bases with no gene match: 10. Per the germline V gene, CDR1 is SGHTA and CDR2 is FQGNSA. The CDR3 has 18 amino acids.

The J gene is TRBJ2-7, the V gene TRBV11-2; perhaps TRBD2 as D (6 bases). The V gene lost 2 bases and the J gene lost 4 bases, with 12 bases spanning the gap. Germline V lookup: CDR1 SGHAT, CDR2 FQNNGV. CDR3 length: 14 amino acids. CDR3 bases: TGTGCCAGCAGCTTACCAGGACTACATTACGAGCAGTACTTC. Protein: CASSLPGLHYEQYF. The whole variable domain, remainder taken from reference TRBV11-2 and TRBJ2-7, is EAGVAQSPRYKIIEKRQSVAFWCNPISGHATLYWYQQILGQGPKLLIQFQNNGVVDDSQLPKDRFSAERLKGVDSTLKIQPAKLEDSAVYLCASSLPGLHYEQYFGPGTRLTVT.

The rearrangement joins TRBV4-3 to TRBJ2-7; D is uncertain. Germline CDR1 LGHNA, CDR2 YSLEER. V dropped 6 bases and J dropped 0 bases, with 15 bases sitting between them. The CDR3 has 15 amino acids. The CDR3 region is CASSRRVESSYEQYF. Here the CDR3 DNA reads TGCGCCAGCAGTCGACGGGTAGAAAGCTCCTACGAGCAGTACTTC.

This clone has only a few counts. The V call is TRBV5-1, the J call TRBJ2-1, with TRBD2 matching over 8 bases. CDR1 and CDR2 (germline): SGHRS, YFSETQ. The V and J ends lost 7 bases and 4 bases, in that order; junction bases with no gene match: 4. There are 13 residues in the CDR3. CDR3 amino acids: CASSGRDYNEQFF. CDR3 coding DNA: TGCGCCAGCTCCGGGAGGGATTACAATGAGCAGTTCTTC.

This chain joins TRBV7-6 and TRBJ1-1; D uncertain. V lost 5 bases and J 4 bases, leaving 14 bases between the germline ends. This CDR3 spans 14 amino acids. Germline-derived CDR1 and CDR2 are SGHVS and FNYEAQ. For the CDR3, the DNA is TGTGCCAGCAGCCGGGAGCTTTCGGGCACTGAAGCTTTCTTT. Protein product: CASSRELSGTEAFF. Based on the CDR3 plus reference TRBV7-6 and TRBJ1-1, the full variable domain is GAGVSQSPRYKVTKRGQDVALRCDPISGHVSLYWYRQALGQGPEFLTYFNYEAQQDKSGLPNDRFSAERPEGSISTLTIQRTEQRDSAMYRCASSRELSGTEAFFGQGTRLTVV.

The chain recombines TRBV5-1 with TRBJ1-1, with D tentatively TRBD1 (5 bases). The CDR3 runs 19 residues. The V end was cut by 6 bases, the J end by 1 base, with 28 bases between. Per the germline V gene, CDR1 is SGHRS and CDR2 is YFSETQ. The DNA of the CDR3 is TGCGCCAGCACCCTGGGCCTGGGAGGGGCATCTTACAAGAACACTGAAGCTTTCTTT. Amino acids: CASTLGLGGASYKNTEAFF.

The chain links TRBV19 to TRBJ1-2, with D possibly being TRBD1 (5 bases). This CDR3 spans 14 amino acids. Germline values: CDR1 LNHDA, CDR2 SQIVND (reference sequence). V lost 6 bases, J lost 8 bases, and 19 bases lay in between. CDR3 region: CASSYRRGWVGYTF. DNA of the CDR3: TGTGCCAGTAGCTACCGGAGGGGCTGGGTCGGCTACACCTTC.

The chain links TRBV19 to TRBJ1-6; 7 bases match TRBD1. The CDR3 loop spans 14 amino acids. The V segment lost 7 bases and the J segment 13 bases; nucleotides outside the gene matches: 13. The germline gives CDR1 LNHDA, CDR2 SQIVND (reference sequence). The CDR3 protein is CASTPGQGVHPLHF. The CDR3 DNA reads TGTGCCAGTACCCCGGGGCAGGGGGTCCACCCCCTCCACTTT.

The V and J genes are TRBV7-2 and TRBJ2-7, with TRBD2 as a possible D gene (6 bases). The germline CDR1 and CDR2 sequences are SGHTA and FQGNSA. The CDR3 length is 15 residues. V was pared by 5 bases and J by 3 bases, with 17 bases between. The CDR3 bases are TGTGCCAGCAGCCCCGACAGCGGGTTTCTCTACGAGCAGTACTTC. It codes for CASSPDSGFLYEQYF.

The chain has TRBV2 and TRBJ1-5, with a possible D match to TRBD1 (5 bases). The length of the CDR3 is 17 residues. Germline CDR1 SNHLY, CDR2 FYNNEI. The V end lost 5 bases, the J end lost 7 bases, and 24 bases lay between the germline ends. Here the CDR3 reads CASSNRLGLNSGQPQHF. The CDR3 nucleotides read TGTGCCAGCAGTAACCGGCTGGGACTCAATAGCGGGCAGCCCCAGCATTTT.

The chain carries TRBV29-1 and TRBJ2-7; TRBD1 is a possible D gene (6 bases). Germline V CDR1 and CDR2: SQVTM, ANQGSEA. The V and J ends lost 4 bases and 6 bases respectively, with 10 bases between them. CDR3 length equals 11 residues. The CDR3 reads CSVAQGREQYF. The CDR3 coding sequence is TGCAGCGTTGCCCAGGGGCGCGAGCAGTACTTC.

This CDR3 reads CASSPATSANEQYF. CDR3 nucleotides: TGCGCCAGCAGCCCGGCCACTAGCGCCAACGAGCAGTACTTC. The chain uses TRBV4-3 and TRBJ2-5, with 7 bases identical to TRBD2. The DNA end favors TRBJ2-7, so the J call may be wrong. This CDR3 region has 14 residues. Germline assignment: CDR1 LGHNA and CDR2 YSLEER.

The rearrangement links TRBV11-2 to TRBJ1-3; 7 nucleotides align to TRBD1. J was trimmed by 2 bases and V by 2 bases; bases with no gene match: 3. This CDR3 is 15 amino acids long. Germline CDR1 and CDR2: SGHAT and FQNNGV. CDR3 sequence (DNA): TGTGCCAGCAGCTTAACAGGGGACCCTGGAAACACCATATATTTT. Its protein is CASSLTGDPGNTIYF. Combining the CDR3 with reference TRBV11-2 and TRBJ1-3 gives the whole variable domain EAGVAQSPRYKIIEKRQSVAFWCNPISGHATLYWYQQILGQGPKLLIQFQNNGVVDDSQLPKDRFSAERLKGVDSTLKIQPAKLEDSAVYLCASSLTGDPGNTIYFGEGSWLTVV.